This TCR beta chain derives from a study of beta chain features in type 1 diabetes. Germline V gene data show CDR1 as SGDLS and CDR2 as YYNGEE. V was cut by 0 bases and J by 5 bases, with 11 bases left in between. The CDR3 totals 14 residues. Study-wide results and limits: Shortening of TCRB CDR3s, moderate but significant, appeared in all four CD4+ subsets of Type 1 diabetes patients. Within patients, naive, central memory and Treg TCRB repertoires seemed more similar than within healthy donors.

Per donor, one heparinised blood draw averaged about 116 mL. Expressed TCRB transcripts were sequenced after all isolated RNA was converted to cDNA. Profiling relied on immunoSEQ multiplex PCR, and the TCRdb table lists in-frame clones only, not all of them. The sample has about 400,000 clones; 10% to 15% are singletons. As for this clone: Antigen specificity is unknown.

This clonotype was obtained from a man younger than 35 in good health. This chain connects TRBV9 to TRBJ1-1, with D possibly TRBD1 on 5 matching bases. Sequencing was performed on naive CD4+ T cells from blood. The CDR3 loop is CASSVAGLGTEAFF. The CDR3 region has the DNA TGTGCCAGCAGCGTAGCGGGACTTGGGACTGAAGCTTTCTTT. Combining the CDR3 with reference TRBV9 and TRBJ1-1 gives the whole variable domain DSGVTQTPKHLITATGQRVTLRCSPRSGDLSVYWYQQSLDQGLQFLIQYYNGEERAKGNILERFSAQQFPDLHSELNLSSLELGDSALYFCASSVAGLGTEAFFGQGTRLTVV.